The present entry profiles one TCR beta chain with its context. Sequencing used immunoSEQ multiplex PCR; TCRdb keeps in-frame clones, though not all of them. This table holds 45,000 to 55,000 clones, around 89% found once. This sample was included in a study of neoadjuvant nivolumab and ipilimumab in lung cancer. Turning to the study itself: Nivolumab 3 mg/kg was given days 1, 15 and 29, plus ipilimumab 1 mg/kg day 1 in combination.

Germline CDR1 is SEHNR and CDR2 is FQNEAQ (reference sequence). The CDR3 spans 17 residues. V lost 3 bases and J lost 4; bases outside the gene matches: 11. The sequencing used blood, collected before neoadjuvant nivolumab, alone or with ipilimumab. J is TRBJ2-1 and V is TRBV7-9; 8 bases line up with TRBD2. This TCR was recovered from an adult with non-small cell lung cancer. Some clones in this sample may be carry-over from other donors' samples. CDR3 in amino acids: CASSFGMAGGSYNEQFF. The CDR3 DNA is TGTGCCAGCAGCTTCGGAATGGCGGGAGGAAGTTACAATGAGCAGTTCTTC. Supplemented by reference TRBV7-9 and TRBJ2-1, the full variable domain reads DTGVSQNPRHKITKRGQNVTFRCDPISEHNRLYWYRQTLGQGPEFLTYFQNEAQLEKSRLLSDRFSAERPKGSFSTLEIQRTEQGDSAMYLCASSFGMAGGSYNEQFFGPGTRLTVL.